This T cell receptor (beta chain) was identified during a study of metastatic and nonmetastatic thyroid tumors. Overall study: Across blood and tumor or nodule tissue, repertoires from malignant and benign thyroid patients were compared with one another.

Regarding the study as a whole: Within blood and tumor, benign nodules reportedly had significantly lower TCR beta diversity than malignant thyroid tumors did.

The authors' processing: CDR3 differences across clinicopathological groups were used to build a distant-metastasis classifier for papillary thyroid cancer. TCRdb re-analyzed the PCR reads through MiXCR. TCRdb's processing, not the study's, gives the V and J calls here. The sample holds roughly 21,000 clones, over 25% seen once. Each patient went into thyroid surgery without having received any treatment. Concerning this clone itself: Its antigen is not identified.

Germline assignment: CDR1 DFQATT and CDR2 SNEGSKA (reference sequence). CDR3 size: 16 residues. Trimming left V 5 bases short and J 0 bases short, with 19 bases between. The TCR originated in a female donor with papillary thyroid cancer or a benign thyroid nodule (not recorded which). Some clones in this sample may be carry-over from other donors' samples. This rearrangement joins TRBV20-1 to TRBJ1-1; D is undetermined. What was sequenced was blood. CDR3 residues: CSAPPPAVIMNTEAFF. For the CDR3, the DNA is TGCAGTGCTCCCCCCCCCGCAGTTATCATGAACACTGAAGCTTTCTTT.